A single sample gave rise to the 13 T cell receptor beta chains below, sequenced in a study of OX40 agonist ivuxolimab in advanced cancers. TCRdb keeps only in-frame clones here, not all; method: immunoSEQ multiplex PCR. The top ten clones hold under 30% of a sample with more than 25,000 clones, about 84% of them seen once. Sequences were derived from CD4+ or CD8+ T cells sorted from blood, sampled in a trial of the OX40 agonist ivuxolimab. The receptors here all came from an adult with an advanced solid tumor such as melanoma, head and neck, liver or kidney cancer.

The rearrangement joins TRBV28 to TRBJ2-1; maybe TRBD2 (6 bases). Trimming pared 2 bases from V and 3 bases from J, leaving 14 bases between. The germline V gene encodes CDR1 MDHEN and CDR2 SYDVKM. The CDR3 has 16 residues. The CDR3 bases are TGTGCCAGCAGTTTAGTAAGAGCGGGTATCTACAATGAGCAGTTCTTC. Amino acid sequence: CASSLVRAGIYNEQFF.

This rearrangement joins TRBV4-1 to TRBJ2-7; D gene unclear. The CDR3 extends over 14 amino acids. The V and J ends lost 1 base and 4 bases respectively, with 11 bases between them. CDR1 MGHRA and CDR2 YSYEKL come from the germline V gene. The CDR3 sequence is CASSQAVVGYEQYF. The CDR3 DNA sequence: TGCGCCAGCAGCCAAGCGGTAGTGGGTTACGAGCAGTACTTC.

The chain is built from TRBV28 and TRBJ2-1; D might be TRBD2 (6 bases). V dropped 3 bases and J dropped 0 bases, with 9 bases sitting between them. This CDR3 is 15 amino acids long. The germline CDR1 and CDR2 sequences are MDHEN and SYDVKM. CDR3: CASSFRGVSYNEQFF. The CDR3 coding sequence is TGTGCCAGCAGTTTTCGCGGGGTCTCCTACAATGAGCAGTTCTTC.

Worth noting for this clone: At one end, the junction sequence differs from germline, possibly due to a read error. This chain's CDR3 is CASSLGLAGWDEQFF. CDR3 coding DNA: TGTGCTAGCAGCTTAGGATTAGCGGGATGGGATGAGCAGTTCTTC. The V gene is TRBV7-7, the J gene TRBJ2-1; 8 bases map to TRBD2. The germline V gene encodes CDR1 SSHAT and CDR2 FNYEAQ (reference sequence). This CDR3 is built from 15 residues.

J is TRBJ1-5 and V is TRBV5-6, with 7 bases matching TRBD1. The germline CDR1 and CDR2 sequences are SGHDT and YYEEEE. The CDR3 has 14 residues. J lost 7 bases, V lost 3 bases, and 7 bases had no gene match. DNA of the CDR3: TGTGCCAGCAGCTCGGACAGGAAGGGACAGCCCCAGCATTTT. Translating gives CASSSDRKGQPQHF.

This clone was counted a single time. The chain has TRBV2 and TRBJ2-5, with D possibly matching TRBD1 (5 bases). Germline assignment: CDR1 SNHLY and CDR2 FYNNEI. This CDR3 region has 15 residues. The V and J ends lost 11 bases and 1 base respectively, with 20 bases between them. CDR3 sequence reads: CALKRYRGGQETQYF. CDR3 nucleotide sequence: TGTGCCCTAAAACGGTATAGGGGTGGCCAAGAGACCCAGTACTTC.

The J gene is TRBJ1-5, the V gene TRBV7-8; TRBD1 might be the D (5 bases). The CDR3 extends over 12 amino acids. Germline lookup yields CDR1 SGHVS and CDR2 FQNEAQ. V was clipped by 3 bases and J by 7 bases, with 7 bases between them. CDR3: CASSLDTQPQHF. CDR3 coding DNA: TGTGCCAGCAGCTTGGACACACAGCCCCAGCATTTT.

This chain uses TRBV10-3 with TRBJ2-3; either TRBD1 or TRBD2 may fit D (6 bases each). CDR1 is ENHRY, CDR2 SYGVKD, per germline. There are 13 residues in the CDR3. Trimming took off 4 bases at V and 11 bases at J, with 16 bases between the two ends. CDR3 sequence: CAISGGDTRMQYF. CDR3 DNA sequence: TGTGCCATCAGTGGGGGGGACACCCGAATGCAGTATTTT.

The rearrangement joins TRBV7-8 to TRBJ1-2, with D perhaps TRBD1 (5 bases). Trimming stripped 7 bases from V and 6 bases from J, with 24 bases between. CDR1 and CDR2 (germline): SGHVS, FQNEAQ. The CDR3 totals 16 residues. The CDR3 bases are TGTGCCAGCACCCTGCGCCCCGGGGCCAGTCGGGATGGCTACACCTTC. Translating it yields CASTLRPGASRDGYTF.

The chain carries TRBV7-9 and TRBJ1-4, with 8 bases that match TRBD1. The CDR3 covers 16 residues. Trimming at V came to 4 bases and at J to 6 bases, leaving 10 bases not matched to a gene. Germline V gives CDR1 SEHNR, CDR2 FQNEAQ (reference sequence). This chain's CDR3 is CASSSWTGRDDEKLFF. The CDR3 DNA reads TGTGCCAGCAGCTCATGGACAGGGCGGGACGATGAAAAACTGTTTTTT.

The chain has TRBV9 and TRBJ2-5; 7 bases match TRBD2. Germline V gene sequence: CDR1 SGDLS, CDR2 YYNGEE. CDR3 length equals 15 residues. The trim removed 0 bases at V and 2 bases at J, leaving 4 bases unmatched. The CDR3 here is CASSVGASGQETQYF. The CDR3 DNA reads TGTGCCAGCAGCGTAGGGGCTAGCGGACAAGAGACCCAGTACTTC.

V usage is TRBV7-9 and J usage is TRBJ2-1, with 8 bases lining up with TRBD2. Germline-derived CDR1 and CDR2 are SEHNR and FQNEAQ (reference sequence). The CDR3 contains 17 residues. V gave up 1 base and J gave up 3 bases; unmatched junction bases: 8. CDR3 sequence: CASSLVGAGLVYNEQFF. In DNA form, the CDR3 reads TGTGCCAGCAGCTTAGTCGGAGCGGGACTAGTCTACAATGAGCAGTTCTTC.

The chain is built from TRBV4-1 and TRBJ2-7; TRBD2 matches 12 bases. Germline values: CDR1 MGHRA, CDR2 YSYEKL. The CDR3 contains 16 residues. The V gene end was trimmed by 1 base and the J gene end by 0 bases; junction bases not matched to a gene: 1. The CDR3 region is CASSQGTSGNSYEQYF. DNA of the CDR3: TGCGCCAGCAGCCAAGGGACTAGCGGGAACTCCTACGAGCAGTACTTC.